This T cell receptor beta chain stems from a study of blood T cell repertoires in COVID-19. Study summary: The United States, Italy and Spain supplied acute and convalescent COVID-19 samples. Sample material is recorded as cDNA or gDNA derived from T cells, B-cell-depleted T cells, or PBMCs.

Per the original data handling: Reference gene primer amplification gave estimated nucleated cell counts. Sequenced by immunoSEQ multiplex PCR; TCRdb stores in-frame clones only, minus some. V, J and clone size are taken as reported in that table, and D and trimming were inferred from the DNA itself. The table lists some 96,000 clones, around 90% of them singletons, with under 5.5% in the top ten. The CDR3 extends over 17 amino acids. CDR1 MGHRA and CDR2 YSYEKL come from the germline V gene. After removal of 0 bases from V and 4 bases from J, the junction contained 6 bases not matched to a gene. The rearrangement uses TRBV4-1 and TRBJ2-1; 10 nucleotides align to TRBD2. The specimen sequenced was peripheral blood. The receptor was isolated from a human donor in a cohort sampled during active COVID-19. CDR3 region: CASSQDRASGSYNEQFF. The DNA of the CDR3 is TGCGCCAGCAGCCAAGATCGGGCTAGCGGGAGTTACAATGAGCAGTTCTTC.